This T cell receptor (beta chain) was profiled in a study of blood T cell repertoires in COVID-19. Study-level information: Whether acute or convalescent, the COVID-19 samples came from the United States, Italy and Spain.

Trimming removed 6 bases at V and 5 bases at J, with 19 bases between. From germline, CDR1 is SGHAT and CDR2 FQNNGV. The CDR3 has 16 amino acids. Per the original methods: Amplification of reference gene primers was used by the study to estimate nucleated cell counts. The assay was immunoSEQ multiplex PCR, and TCRdb's table has in-frame clones only and misses some. That table furnishes V, J and clone size, whereas the DNA furnished D and trimming. The repertoire holds under 80,000 clones, with less than 90% as singletons. The TCR originated in a man older than 75 in a cohort sampled during active COVID-19. Sequenced: peripheral blood. This sequence joins TRBV11-2 and TRBJ1-4; tentative D call: TRBD1 (5 bases). The CDR3 spells CASRTGRGKPNEKLFF. The CDR3 nucleotides read TGTGCCAGCAGGACGGGCCGGGGGAAACCGAATGAAAAACTGTTTTTT.